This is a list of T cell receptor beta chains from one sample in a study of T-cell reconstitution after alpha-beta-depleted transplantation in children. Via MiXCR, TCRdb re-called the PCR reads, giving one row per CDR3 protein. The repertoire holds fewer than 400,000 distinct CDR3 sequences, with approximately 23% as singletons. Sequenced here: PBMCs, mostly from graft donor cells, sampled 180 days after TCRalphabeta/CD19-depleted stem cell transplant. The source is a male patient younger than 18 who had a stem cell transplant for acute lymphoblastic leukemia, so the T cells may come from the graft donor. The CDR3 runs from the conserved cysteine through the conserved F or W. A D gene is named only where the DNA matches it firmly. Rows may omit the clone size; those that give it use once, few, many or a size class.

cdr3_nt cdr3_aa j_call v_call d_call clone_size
TGTGCCAGCAGTTTACCCCCACAGGGGGAATCCTACGAGCAGTACTTC CASSLPPQGESYEQYF TRBJ2-7 TRBV12-3/TRBV12-4 TRBD1 NA
TGCGCCAGCAGCCAACTCATCTGGGGCGACTATGGCTACACCTTC CASSQLIWGDYGYTF TRBJ1-2 TRBV4-1 NA few
TGCGCCAGCAGCTTGGGAGCAGGATGGGAGACCCAGTACTTC CASSLGAGWETQYF TRBJ2-5 TRBV5-1 NA few
TGCAGCGTTGGGCCTCCTAGCTCCTACGAGCAGTACTTC CSVGPPSSYEQYF TRBJ2-7 TRBV29-1 NA few
TGTGCCACCAGCAGTGTGACGGGCACCGGGGAGCTGTTTTTT CATSSVTGTGELFF TRBJ2-2 TRBV15 NA few
TGTGCCAGCAGCCCCGGACTATCCGGGGAGCTGTTTTTT CASSPGLSGELFF TRBJ2-2 TRBV7-8 NA NA
TGTGCCAGCAGCGAAACAGGGGGCGCAACGCTTTTCTATGGCTACACCTTC CASSETGGATLFYGYTF TRBJ1-2 TRBV7-3 TRBD1 many
TGTGCCAGCAGGAGGGCCCCAGGGACCCCTGAAGCTTTCTTT CASRRAPGTPEAFF TRBJ1-1 TRBV2 NA NA
TGCGCCAGCAGCTTGGGGGGCTTTCAAGAGACCCAGTACTTC CASSLGGFQETQYF TRBJ2-5 TRBV5-1 NA many
TGTGCCAGCAGCTTAGGACTAGCGGGAGTCAACGAGCAGTACTTC CASSLGLAGVNEQYF TRBJ2-7 TRBV7-8 TRBD2 NA
TGTGCCAGCAGCCCCGCCTCGGGAGCTTACGAGCAGTACTTC CASSPASGAYEQYF TRBJ2-7 TRBV11-2 NA few
TGCGCCAGCAGCTTGGCTCCGACAGGGAGTAGCAATCAGCCCCAGCATTTT CASSLAPTGSSNQPQHF TRBJ1-5 TRBV5-1 TRBD1 NA
TGTGCCAGCAGCCAAGTCCCAAACGAGCAGTACTTC CASSQVPNEQYF TRBJ2-7 TRBV3-1 NA NA
TGCGCCAGCAGCCCCTACGGGGACTACTTATCCTACGAGCAGTACTTC CASSPYGDYLSYEQYF TRBJ2-7 TRBV4-1 TRBD2 NA
TGTGCCACCATCTACAGGGAAGTAGGGACCGGGGAGCTGTTTTTT CATIYREVGTGELFF TRBJ2-2 TRBV2 NA NA
TGCAGTGCTAATAAGGGGGCCGTATCGACTAATGAAAAACTGTTTTTT CSANKGAVSTNEKLFF TRBJ1-4 TRBV20-1 TRBD1 few
TGTGCCAGCAGGGGACTAGCGGGAGGTAGATTAGGAGAGACCCAGTACTTC CASRGLAGGRLGETQYF TRBJ2-5 TRBV28 TRBD2 few
TGCGCCAGCAGCCAACCGGTTCGGGGGCCACGGGCTTTCCAAGAGACCCAGTACTTC CASSQPVRGPRAFQETQYF TRBJ2-5 TRBV4-1 NA once
TGTGCCATCGGGGCCCTTTTGAACACTGAAGCTTTCTTT CAIGALLNTEAFF TRBJ1-1 TRBV10-3 NA NA
TGTGCCAGCAGGGCTCTTGACAGGAACAATGAGCAGTTCTTC CASRALDRNNEQFF TRBJ2-1 TRBV6-1 NA few
TGTGCCAGCAGTGATTCAAGACGGCGAAATGAGCAGTTCTTC CASSDSRRRNEQFF TRBJ2-1 TRBV2 NA NA
TGTGCCAGCAGCTCGCTACGGGACAGGGGAGTCCATGGCTACACCTTC CASSSLRDRGVHGYTF TRBJ1-2 TRBV11-2 TRBD1 NA
TGTGCCAGCAGCTTATTTAGCGGTGTAGCCAAAAACATTCAGTACTTC CASSLFSGVAKNIQYF TRBJ2-4 TRBV5-6 NA few
TGTGCCATCAGTGAGTCGAGCGGGAGCTCCTACAATGAGCAGTTCTTC CAISESSGSSYNEQFF TRBJ2-1 TRBV10-3 TRBD2 few
TGTGCCAGCAGTTTAACAGGGACGGACTACGAGCAGTACTTC CASSLTGTDYEQYF TRBJ2-7 TRBV27 NA many
TGTGCCAGCAGACGACAGGCTGAGAACACTGAAGCTTTCTTT CASRRQAENTEAFF TRBJ1-1 TRBV7-2 NA NA
TGTGCCAGCAGGCGCTCAGGGGGCCGTGAGACCCAGTACTTC CASRRSGGRETQYF TRBJ2-5 TRBV3-1 TRBD1 NA
TGTGCCAGCAGCCCGGGACACCCCTATGGCTACACCTTC CASSPGHPYGYTF TRBJ1-2 TRBV7-2 NA NA